This TCR beta chain was sequenced in a study of cytomegalovirus exposure and HLA in healthy donors. Amplification used 60 Vbeta primers and 13 Jbeta primers. Only in-frame clones appear in the TCRdb table, and some are missing; sequencing was by immunoSEQ multiplex PCR. The listing contains 56,000 or so clones. Trimming took 0 bases from V and 3 from J, leaving 14 bases between them. The CDR3 is 16 amino acids. Looked up from germline, CDR1 is MGHRA and CDR2 is YSYEKL. The chain uses TRBV4-1 and TRBJ1-2, with D maybe TRBD1 (6 bases). This sequence was found in a female donor in good health and CMV-seronegative. The sequencing sample was made of PBMCs. The CDR3 loop is CASSQDREGGDYGYTF. The CDR3 DNA follows: TGCGCCAGCAGCCAAGATCGGGAGGGGGGGGACTATGGCTACACCTTC.